Shown below are 5 T cell receptor beta chains from a single sample sequenced in a study of post-analysis software for immune sequencing data (dated by TCRdb to about 2015). Study-level results and caveats: Roughly 5 TRBV segments, including TRBV5-6, TRBV5-1 and TRBV20-1, were significantly more frequent in patients than controls.

Their antigens remain unidentified. The receptor library was made with PCR. TCRdb lists the instrument as Illumina HiSeq 2500. To reduce PCR and sequencing biases, unique molecular identifiers were incorporated into the TCR beta cDNA libraries. The raw public reads went through TCRdb reprocessing: fastp at Q25, MiXCR clone calling, in-frame beta chains kept. Each entry merges the rows of one CDR3 protein and shows their most common DNA and genes. The sample table holds hundreds of thousands of distinct CDR3 sequences, of which roughly 29% were seen once. Jointly, the top ten make up roughly 0.57% of the sample. Sequenced material: blood. These receptors were obtained from a girl under 18 with multiple sclerosis.

V usage is TRBV7-9 and J usage is TRBJ2-5; D possibly uses TRBD1 or TRBD2 (6 bases each). The CDR3 is made up of 14 amino acids. Trimming left V 0 bases short and J 5 bases short, with 10 bases between. Germline V gene lookup returns CDR1 SEHNR and CDR2 FQNEAQ (reference sequence). In DNA form, the CDR3 reads TGTGCCAGCAGCTTAGCTCCGGGGGCTGAGACCCAGTACTTC. It is translated as CASSLAPGAETQYF.

This clonotype occurred a few times. The chain carries TRBV6-5 and TRBJ2-7, with unresolved D. The V gene's germline CDR1 is MNHEY and CDR2 SVGAGI. The CDR3 has 18 residues. Trimming removed 3 bases at V and 2 bases at J, with 23 bases between. Here the CDR3 reads CASSYRSSGTTPTYEQYF. Written as DNA, the CDR3 is TGTGCCAGCAGTTATAGGTCGAGTGGAACCACACCTACCTACGAGCAGTACTTC.

The chain combines TRBV28 with TRBJ2-5; D is ambiguous. The germline V gene encodes CDR1 MDHEN and CDR2 SYDVKM. This CDR3 is built from 15 residues. V lost 5 bases, J lost 6 bases, and 19 bases lay in between. The CDR3 region is CASSTLGFIGKTQYF. The DNA for the CDR3 is TGTGCCAGCAGTACCCTCGGGTTTATTGGGAAGACCCAGTACTTC.

The V call is TRBV27, the J call TRBJ2-7; tentatively, D is TRBD1 or TRBD2 (7 bases each). V lost 0 bases and J lost 2, with 14 bases in between. Germline-derived CDR1 and CDR2 are MNHEY and SMNVEV (reference sequence). CDR3 length: 16 residues. The CDR3 spells CASSLSGRGPPYEQYF. The CDR3 region has the DNA TGTGCCAGCAGTTTATCGGGGAGGGGGCCCCCCTACGAGCAGTACTTC.

In this sample, this clonotype turned up a few times. This chain connects TRBV29-1 to TRBJ2-1; maybe TRBD1 (5 bases). Between the trimmed V and J ends, which lost 6 bases and 9 bases, there was a span of 9 bases. The CDR3 has 10 residues. Looked up from germline, CDR1 is SQVTM and CDR2 is ANQGSEA. This CDR3 is CSVDQGEQFF. In DNA form, the CDR3 reads TGCAGCGTCGATCAGGGTGAGCAGTTCTTC.